The TCR beta chain under discussion was sequenced for a study of breast tumors, draining lymph nodes, adjacent tissues (dated by TCRdb to about 2016). General notes on the study: Breast cancer patients provided tumor, adjacent nontumor tissue and axillary lymph nodes, and the study compared the TCR beta repertoires across these three sources. The study was designed to assess the relationships and possible T-cell exchange between tumor, surrounding tissue and draining lymph node repertoires in human breast cancer.

What the authors observed across the whole study: The data were considered consistent with most tumor T cells being derived from the lymph node and subsequently expanding within tumor tissue. T-cell repertoire diversity in tumors was found to be lower than in lymph nodes but higher than in nontumor tissue, and preferential V and J gene usage was observed. The study presented the conclusion that tumor T cells originate in lymph nodes as consistent with a hypothesis, not as something directly demonstrated. Tumor and nontumor tissue repertoires were significantly more similar in luminal-like than in basal-like breast cancer.

Lymph node samples were obtained from the axillary draining lymph nodes of breast cancer patients. Sequencing took place on an Illumina HiSeq 2000. Multiplex PCR amplification was used to generate the TCR beta chain libraries. High-throughput sequencing was used to analyze the amplified TCR beta chain products. TCRdb reprocessing: public reads trimmed at Q25 with fastp, clones called with MiXCR, in-frame beta chains kept. Each entry merges the rows of one CDR3 protein and shows their most common DNA and genes. This sample gives fewer than 250,000 distinct CDR3 sequences in total; approximately 31% of them show up just once. 1.4% of the sample comes from the top ten. The CDR3 covers 15 residues, taking in both the cysteine and the phenylalanine. CDR3 DNA only is kept here, 45 bases in frame from base 1. Germline trimming: 5 bases from V, 2 bases from J; junction bases outside gene matches: 7. CDR1 and CDR2 are drawn from the germline V gene: SGHTA, FQGNSA.

This clonotype was observed at least ten times. Its antigen is currently not known. Per-nucleotide qualities are absent, and no much larger clonotype sits a single base away. Sequencing was carried out using axillary lymph node tissue. Here the chain combines TRBV7-2 and TRBJ2-3; the junction holds 7 bases that match TRBD2. The source of this sequence is a female donor with breast cancer. Some clones in this sample may be carry-over from other donors' samples. At the DNA level, the sequence is TGTGCCAGCAGCGGACGAGCGGGGACCACAGATACGCAGTATTTT. It is translated as CASSGRAGTTDTQYF.